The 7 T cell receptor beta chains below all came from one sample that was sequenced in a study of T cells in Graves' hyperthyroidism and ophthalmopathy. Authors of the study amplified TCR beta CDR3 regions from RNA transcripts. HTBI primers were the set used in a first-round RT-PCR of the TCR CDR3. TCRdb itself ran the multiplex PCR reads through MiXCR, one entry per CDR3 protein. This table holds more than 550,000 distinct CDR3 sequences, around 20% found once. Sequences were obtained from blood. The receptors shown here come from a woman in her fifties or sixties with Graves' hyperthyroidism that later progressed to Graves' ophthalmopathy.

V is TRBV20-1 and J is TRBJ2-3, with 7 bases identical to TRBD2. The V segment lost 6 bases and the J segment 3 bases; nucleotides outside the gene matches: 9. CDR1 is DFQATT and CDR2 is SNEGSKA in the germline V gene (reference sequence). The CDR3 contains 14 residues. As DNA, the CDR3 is TGCAGTGCGGAGCGGGACGTACAAACAGATACGCAGTATTTT. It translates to CSAERDVQTDTQYF.

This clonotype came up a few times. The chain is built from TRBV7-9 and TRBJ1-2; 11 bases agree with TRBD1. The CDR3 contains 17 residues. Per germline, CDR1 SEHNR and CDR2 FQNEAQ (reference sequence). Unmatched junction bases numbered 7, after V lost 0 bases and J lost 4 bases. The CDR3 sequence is CASSLASDRGLSYGYTF. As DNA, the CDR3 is TGTGCCAGCAGCTTAGCCTCGGACAGGGGGCTGAGCTATGGCTACACCTTC.

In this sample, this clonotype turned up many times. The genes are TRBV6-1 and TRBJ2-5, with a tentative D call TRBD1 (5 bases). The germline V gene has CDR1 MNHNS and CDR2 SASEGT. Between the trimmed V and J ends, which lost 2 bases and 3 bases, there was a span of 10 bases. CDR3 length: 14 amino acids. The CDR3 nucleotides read TGTGCCAGCAGTGAAAGTATAGGGGAAGAGACCCAGTACTTC. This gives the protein CASSESIGEETQYF.

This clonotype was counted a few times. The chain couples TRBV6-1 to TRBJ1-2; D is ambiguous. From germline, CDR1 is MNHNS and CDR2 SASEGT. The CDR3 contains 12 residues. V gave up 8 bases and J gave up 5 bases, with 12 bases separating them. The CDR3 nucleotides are TGTGCCAGCGAGAGGCGAATTTATGGCTACACCTTC. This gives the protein CASERRIYGYTF.

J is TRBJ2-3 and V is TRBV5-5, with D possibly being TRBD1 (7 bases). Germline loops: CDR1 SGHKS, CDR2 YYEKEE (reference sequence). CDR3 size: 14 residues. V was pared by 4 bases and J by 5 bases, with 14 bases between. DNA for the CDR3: TGTGCCAGCAGCGGAGGGACAGTCAAAGATACGCAGTATTTT. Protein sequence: CASSGGTVKDTQYF.

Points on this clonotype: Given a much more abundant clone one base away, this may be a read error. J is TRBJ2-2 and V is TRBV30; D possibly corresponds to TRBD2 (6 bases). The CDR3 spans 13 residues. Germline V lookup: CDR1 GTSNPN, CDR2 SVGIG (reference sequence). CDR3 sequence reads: CAWRGITGGELVF. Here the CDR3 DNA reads TGTGCCTGGAGGGGCATAACCGGCGGGGAGCTGGTTTTT.

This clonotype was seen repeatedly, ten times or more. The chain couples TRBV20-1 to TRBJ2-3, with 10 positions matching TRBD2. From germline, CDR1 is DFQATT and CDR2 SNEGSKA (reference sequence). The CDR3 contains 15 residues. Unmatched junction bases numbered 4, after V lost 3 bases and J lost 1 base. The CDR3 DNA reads TGCAGTGCTAGGAATCTAGCGGGGGGCACAGATACGCAGTATTTT. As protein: CSARNLAGGTDTQYF.